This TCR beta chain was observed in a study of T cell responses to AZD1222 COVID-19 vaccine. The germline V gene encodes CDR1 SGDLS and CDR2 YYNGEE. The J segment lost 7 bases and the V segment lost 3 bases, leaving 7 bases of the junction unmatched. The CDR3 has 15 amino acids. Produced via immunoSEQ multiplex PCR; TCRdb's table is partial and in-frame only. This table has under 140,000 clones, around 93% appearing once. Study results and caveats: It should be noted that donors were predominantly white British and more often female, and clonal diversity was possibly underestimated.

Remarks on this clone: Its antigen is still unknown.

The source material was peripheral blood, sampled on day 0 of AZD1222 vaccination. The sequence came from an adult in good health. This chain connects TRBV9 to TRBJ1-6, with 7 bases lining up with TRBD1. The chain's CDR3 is CASSARDSQNSPLHF. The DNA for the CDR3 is TGTGCCAGCAGCGCCAGGGACAGTCAAAATTCACCCCTCCACTTT.